These 17 T cell receptor beta chains were sequenced from one sample in a study of identical twins. One entry per CDR3 protein, called by TCRdb with MiXCR from the 5' RACE reads. The table has about 890,000 distinct CDR3 sequences, 10% to 15% seen once. This same sample was also taken into another study, of yellow fever vaccine responses in identical twins.

Sequenced input: PBMCs. Receptors originate from a woman between 18 and 29 years old in good health.

The chain has TRBV21-1 and TRBJ2-7; the D segment call TRBD1 is taken from the table without a DNA check. TRBV21-1 is designated a pseudogene. The CDR3 consists of 13 residues. The CDR3 nucleotides read TGTGCCAGCACTACAGGGGGCGCGTCCGAGCAGTACGTC. It specifies CASTTGGASEQYV.

This clonotype was recorded a few times. The V and J genes are TRBV20-1 and TRBJ2-2, with 12 bases lining up with TRBD2. Germline V gene data show CDR1 as DFQATT and CDR2 as SNEGSKA (reference sequence). Trimming removed 0 bases from V and 9 bases from J; junction bases left unmatched: 5. CDR3 size: 15 residues. The chain's CDR3 is CSARETSGRSRELFF. In DNA form, the CDR3 reads TGCAGTGCTAGAGAGACTAGCGGGAGAAGTCGGGAGCTGTTTTTT.

This chain links TRBV7-6 with TRBJ2-7; D gene unclear. The ends were cut back, 1 base at V and 0 bases at J, with 19 bases in the middle. This CDR3 has 18 residues. Germline V gives CDR1 SGHVS, CDR2 FNYEAQ. The DNA of the CDR3 is TGTGCCAGCAGCTTAGAGGGTATTGGCGTAATGAGCTCCTACGAGCAGTACTTC. Amino acids: CASSLEGIGVMSSYEQYF.

The chain has TRBV29-1 and TRBJ2-2; 7 bases agree with TRBD2. The CDR3 runs to 14 residues. Germline CDR1 reads SQVTM; CDR2 reads ANQGSEA. Unmatched junction bases numbered 7, after V lost 6 bases and J lost 3 bases. The CDR3: CSVETSSYTGELFF. In nucleotides, the CDR3 is TGCAGCGTGGAGACTAGCTCATACACCGGGGAGCTGTTTTTT.

The chain carries TRBV29-1 and TRBJ2-3; D might be TRBD1 (5 bases). CDR1 is SQVTM, CDR2 ANQGSEA, per germline. The CDR3 consists of 12 residues. The V and J ends lost 5 bases and 4 bases respectively, with 10 bases between them. The CDR3 DNA follows: TGCAGCGTTCAGGGATTAGCAGATACGCAGTATTTT. This codes for CSVQGLADTQYF.

Only a few counts were recorded for this clonotype. The chain couples TRBV12-3 or TRBV12-4 to TRBJ2-7, with unresolved D. V was shortened by 4 bases and J by 2 bases, with 12 bases between the two germline ends. CDR3 size: 14 residues. CDR3 coding DNA: TGTGCCAGCAGTTCACAAGACGGACCCTACGAGCAGTACGTC. It translates to CASSSQDGPYEQYV.

This clonotype occurred a few times. CDR3 sequence: CASTLFSRGQGQETQYF. CDR3 nucleotide sequence: TGTGCCAGCACCTTATTCTCAAGGGGACAGGGGCAAGAGACCCAGTACTTC. V and J are TRBV5-5 and TRBJ2-5, with 10 bases identical to TRBD1. The CDR3 has 17 residues. Germline V gene data show CDR1 as SGHKS and CDR2 as YYEKEE (reference sequence). V trimming: 6 bases; J trimming: 2 bases; junction bases outside the gene matches: 13.

The chain couples TRBV20-1 to TRBJ2-3, with TRBD2 identical over 7 bases. This CDR3 comprises 20 residues. Looked up from germline, CDR1 is DFQATT and CDR2 is SNEGSKA (reference sequence). V was clipped by 2 bases and J by 5 bases; unmatched bases: 25. CDR3 nucleotide sequence: TGCAGTGCTAGATTCGTTCAGCTAGCGGAAGACTTCTCCTCCAGAGATACGCAGTATTTT. This gives the protein CSARFVQLAEDFSSRDTQYF.

This clonotype was seen at least ten times. This chain joins TRBV20-1 and TRBJ2-5; TRBD2 matches 11 bases. Germline CDR1 reads DFQATT; CDR2 reads SNEGSKA (reference sequence). This CDR3 has 20 amino acids. Trimming cost V 4 bases and J 2 bases; bases outside gene matches: 21. In DNA, the CDR3 is TGCAGTGCTAAAGCCCTAGCGGGGGGTATCCCCCGATCCTCTCAAGAGACCCAGTACTTC. Translation gives CSAKALAGGIPRSSQETQYF.

This clonotype was seen a few times. The J gene is TRBJ1-1, the V gene TRBV12-3 or TRBV12-4; no clear D gene. The V end lost 1 base, the J end lost 5 bases, and 11 bases lay between the germline ends. CDR3 size: 14 residues. CDR3 residues: CASSLVAGWTEAFF. CDR3 coding DNA: TGTGCCAGCAGTTTAGTTGCGGGATGGACTGAAGCTTTCTTT.

A few counts support this clonotype. The chain uses TRBV10-2 and TRBJ2-7; no definite D call. The CDR3 totals 14 residues. Germline V CDR1 and CDR2: WSHSY, SAAADI. V gave up 5 bases and J gave up 3 bases, with 14 bases separating them. The CDR3 nucleotides read TGCGCCAGCAGTCCCGGGCCCCCGATCTACGAGCAGTACTTC. Protein sequence: CASSPGPPIYEQYF.

At least ten counts were recorded for this clonotype. This sequence joins TRBV3-1 and TRBJ2-3, with 7 bases aligning to TRBD2. The germline gives CDR1 LGHDT, CDR2 YNNKEL (reference sequence). This CDR3 comprises 18 residues. With V trimmed by 0 bases and J by 0 bases, 9 bases remained unmatched. The DNA for the CDR3 is TGTGCCAGCAGCCAAGATCTAACTAGCGATTCTAGCACAGATACGCAGTATTTT. It encodes CASSQDLTSDSSTDTQYF.

This clonotype has just a few counts. The rearrangement joins TRBV5-1 to TRBJ2-1; D is possibly TRBD2 (6 bases). Germline V gene lookup returns CDR1 SGHRS and CDR2 YFSETQ. The germline V and J ends were trimmed by 0 bases and 5 bases, with 12 bases remaining between them. This CDR3 is built from 15 residues. CDR3: CASSLVAWGDNEQFF. CDR3 in DNA: TGCGCCAGCAGCTTGGTCGCATGGGGGGACAATGAGCAGTTCTTC.

This clonotype was detected only a few times. The rearrangement links TRBV27 to TRBJ2-2; TRBD2 matches 9 bases. Losses at the gene ends were 10 bases for V and 4 bases for J; bases not matched to a gene: 10. CDR3 length equals 15 residues. CDR1 MNHEY and CDR2 SMNVEV come from the germline V gene (reference sequence). In DNA form, the CDR3 reads TGTGCCACACGCAGGGCTAGCGGGACCACCGGGGAGCTGTTTTTT. Its translation: CATRRASGTTGELFF.

This clonotype has more than one count but fewer than ten. V is TRBV7-9 and J is TRBJ2-1, with D possibly TRBD2 on 6 matching bases. The V and J ends lost 3 bases and 2 bases respectively, with 14 bases between them. The germline gives CDR1 SEHNR, CDR2 FQNEAQ (reference sequence). The CDR3 length is 16 residues. CDR3 residues: CASSFTTGRTYNEQFF. CDR3 DNA sequence: TGTGCCAGCAGCTTCACGACCGGGAGAACCTACAATGAGCAGTTCTTC.

The rearrangement uses TRBV5-1 and TRBJ2-1; 9 nucleotides align to TRBD2. Germline trimming cut 2 bases from V and 8 bases from J; bases unmatched to any gene: 5. CDR3 size: 14 residues. Germline V lookup: CDR1 SGHRS, CDR2 YFSETQ. The CDR3 reads CASSFGVAGDEQFF. CDR3 in DNA: TGCGCCAGCAGCTTTGGGGTAGCGGGAGATGAGCAGTTCTTC.

There are a few counts of this clonotype. The chain is built from TRBV9 and TRBJ2-3, with D possibly matching TRBD2 (5 bases). Germline V CDR1 and CDR2: SGDLS, YYNGEE. V was trimmed by 0 bases and J by 0 bases, leaving 11 bases between them. The CDR3 extends over 16 amino acids. This chain's CDR3 is CASSVVAGLSTDTQYF. The CDR3 DNA follows: TGTGCCAGCAGCGTAGTGGCGGGCCTTAGCACAGATACGCAGTATTTT.